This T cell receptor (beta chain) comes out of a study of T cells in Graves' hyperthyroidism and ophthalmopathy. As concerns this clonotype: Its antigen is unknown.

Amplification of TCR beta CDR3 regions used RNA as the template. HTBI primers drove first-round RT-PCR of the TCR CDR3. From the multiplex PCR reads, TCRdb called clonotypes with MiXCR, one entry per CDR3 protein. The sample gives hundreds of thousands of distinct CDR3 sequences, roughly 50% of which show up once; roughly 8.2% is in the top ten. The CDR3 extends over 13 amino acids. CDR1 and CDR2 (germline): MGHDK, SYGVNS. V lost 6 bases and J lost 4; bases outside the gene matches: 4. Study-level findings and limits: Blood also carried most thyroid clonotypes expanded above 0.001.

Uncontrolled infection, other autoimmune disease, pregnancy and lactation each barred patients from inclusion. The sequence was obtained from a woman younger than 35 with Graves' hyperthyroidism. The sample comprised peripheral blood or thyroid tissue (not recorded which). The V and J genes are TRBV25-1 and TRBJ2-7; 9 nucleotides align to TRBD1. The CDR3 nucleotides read TGTGCCAGCAGCCACAGGGGGCCTTACGAGCAGTACTTC. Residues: CASSHRGPYEQYF.